The sequence of this T cell receptor beta chain was determined in a study of cytomegalovirus exposure and HLA in healthy donors. It was healthy bone marrow donors who served as donors. Points on this clone: Its antigen remains unidentified. Other DNA sequences of this sample code for an identical CDR3.

The germline V gene has CDR1 SGHTA and CDR2 FQGNSA. This CDR3 contains 14 residues. The V segment lost 5 bases and the J segment 4 bases; nucleotides outside the gene matches: 5. The PCR was carried out with 60 Vbeta primers and 13 Jbeta primers. Clones were sequenced by immunoSEQ multiplex PCR, and TCRdb holds only the in-frame ones, with some missing. The sample shows some 180,000 clones, 80% of them seen only once. Findings and limits, study-wide: In a later analysis, TCR beta V- and J-gene trimming was associated with a missense DCLRE1C variant.

The clonotype was recovered from a girl aged 5 to 17 in good health and CMV-seropositive. The V gene is TRBV7-2, the J gene TRBJ1-5, with TRBD1 identical over 7 bases. The material sequenced was PBMCs. The CDR3 DNA sequence: TGTGCCAGCAGCCCAAGACAGGGTAATCAGCCCCAGCATTTT. This gives the protein CASSPRQGNQPQHF.